These 2 T cell receptor beta chains originate from one sample sequenced in a study of graft-versus-host responses after intestinal transplantation. Libraries were prepared by immunoSEQ multiplex PCR; TCRdb keeps only in-frame clonotypes and omits some of them. The table includes some 4,400 clones, about a quarter detected once. The specimen comprised alloreactive CD4+ T cells from a mixed lymphocyte reaction culture, sampled before intestinal transplant. Subset described: CFSE-low proliferating T cells sorted from approximately 6-day pre-transplant mixed lymphocyte reaction (GvH or HvG direction). These receptors were obtained from a human patient who received an intestinal transplant.

This clone was detected only a few times. The chain combines TRBV5-6 with TRBJ2-5, with 12 nucleotides matching TRBD2. This CDR3 region has 17 residues. Per germline, CDR1 SGHDT and CDR2 YYEEEE. J was trimmed by 5 bases and V by 3 bases; bases with no gene match: 11. This chain's CDR3 is CASSYGLAGLYRETQYF. In nucleotides, the CDR3 is TGTGCCAGCAGCTACGGACTAGCGGGGTTATACCGGGAGACCCAGTACTTC.

CDR3 nucleotides: TGTGCCAGCAGCCTGGGATTGAACACTGAAGCTTTCTTT. It codes for CASSLGLNTEAFF. The V call is TRBV27, the J call TRBJ1-1; D gene uncertain. Per the germline V gene, CDR1 is MNHEY and CDR2 is SMNVEV (reference sequence). Trimming removed 6 bases from V and 0 bases from J, with 8 bases in between. The CDR3 runs to 13 residues.